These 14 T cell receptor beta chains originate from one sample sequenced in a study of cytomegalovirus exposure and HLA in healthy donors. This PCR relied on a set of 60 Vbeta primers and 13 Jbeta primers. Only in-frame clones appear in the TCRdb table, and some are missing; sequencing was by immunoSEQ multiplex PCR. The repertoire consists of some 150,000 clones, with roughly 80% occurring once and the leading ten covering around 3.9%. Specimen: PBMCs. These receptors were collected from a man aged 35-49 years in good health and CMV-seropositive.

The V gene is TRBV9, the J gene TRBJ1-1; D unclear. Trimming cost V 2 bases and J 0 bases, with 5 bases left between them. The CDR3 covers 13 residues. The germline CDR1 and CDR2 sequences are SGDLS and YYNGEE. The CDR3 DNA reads TGTGCCAGCAGCGTGTCAGTGAACACTGAAGCTTTCTTT. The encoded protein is CASSVSVNTEAFF. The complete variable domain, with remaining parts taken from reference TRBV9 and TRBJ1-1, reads DSGVTQTPKHLITATGQRVTLRCSPRSGDLSVYWYQQSLDQGLQFLIQYYNGEERAKGNILERFSAQQFPDLHSELNLSSLELGDSALYFCASSVSVNTEAFFGQGTRLTVV.

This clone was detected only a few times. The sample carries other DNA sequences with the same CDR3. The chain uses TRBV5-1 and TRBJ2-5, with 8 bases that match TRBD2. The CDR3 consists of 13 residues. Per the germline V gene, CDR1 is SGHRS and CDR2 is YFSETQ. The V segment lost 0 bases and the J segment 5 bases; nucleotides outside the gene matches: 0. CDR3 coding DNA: TGCGCCAGCAGCTTGGGCGGGGGGGAGACCCAGTACTTC. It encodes CASSLGGGETQYF.

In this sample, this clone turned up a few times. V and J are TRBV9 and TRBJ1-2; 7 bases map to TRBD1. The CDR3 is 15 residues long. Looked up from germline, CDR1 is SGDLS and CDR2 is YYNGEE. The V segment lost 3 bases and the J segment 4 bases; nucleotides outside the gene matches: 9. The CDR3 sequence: CASSGGQAGSYGYTF. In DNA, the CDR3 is TGTGCCAGCAGCGGCGGACAGGCTGGGAGCTATGGCTACACCTTC.

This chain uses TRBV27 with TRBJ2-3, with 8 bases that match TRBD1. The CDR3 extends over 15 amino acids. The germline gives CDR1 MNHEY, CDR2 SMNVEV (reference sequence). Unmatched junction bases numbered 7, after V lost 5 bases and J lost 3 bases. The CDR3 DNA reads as TGTGCCAGCAGTCCCTCAGGGGGCAGGACAGATACGCAGTATTTT. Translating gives CASSPSGGRTDTQYF.

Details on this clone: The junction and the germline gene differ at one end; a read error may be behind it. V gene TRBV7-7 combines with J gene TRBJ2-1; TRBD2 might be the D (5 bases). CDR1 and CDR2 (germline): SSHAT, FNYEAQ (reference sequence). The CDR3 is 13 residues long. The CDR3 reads CASSLDWYNEQFF. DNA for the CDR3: TGTGCTAGCAGCCTGGACTGGTACAATGAGCAGTTCTTC.

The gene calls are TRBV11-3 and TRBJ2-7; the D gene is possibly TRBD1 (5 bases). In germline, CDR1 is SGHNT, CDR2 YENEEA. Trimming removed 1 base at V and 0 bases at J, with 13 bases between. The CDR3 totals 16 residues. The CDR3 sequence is CASSLVRTLFSYEQYF. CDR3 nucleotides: TGTGCCAGCAGCTTAGTCCGGACACTGTTCTCCTACGAGCAGTACTTC.

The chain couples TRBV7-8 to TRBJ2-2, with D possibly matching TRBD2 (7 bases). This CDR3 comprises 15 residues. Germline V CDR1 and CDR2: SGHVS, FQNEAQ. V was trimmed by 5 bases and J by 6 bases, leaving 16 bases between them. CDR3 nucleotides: TGTGCCAGCAGCAAGCTTCAGGGGAGGGCCGGGGAGCTGTTTTTT. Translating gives CASSKLQGRAGELFF.

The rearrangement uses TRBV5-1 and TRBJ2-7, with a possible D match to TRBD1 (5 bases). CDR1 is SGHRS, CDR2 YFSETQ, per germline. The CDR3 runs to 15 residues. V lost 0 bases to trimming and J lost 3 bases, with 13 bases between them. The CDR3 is CASSLDGAAFYEQYF. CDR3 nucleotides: TGCGCCAGCAGCTTGGATGGGGCGGCCTTCTACGAGCAGTACTTC.

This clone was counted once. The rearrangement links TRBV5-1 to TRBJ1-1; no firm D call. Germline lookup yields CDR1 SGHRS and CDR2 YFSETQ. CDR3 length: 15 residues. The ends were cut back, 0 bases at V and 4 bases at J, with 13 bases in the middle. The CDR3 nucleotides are TGCGCCAGCAGCTTGGATCCGGGAGTGGGCACTGAAGCTTTCTTT. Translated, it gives CASSLDPGVGTEAFF.

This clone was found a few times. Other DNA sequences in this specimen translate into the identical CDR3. In DNA form, the CDR3 reads TGTGCCAGTAGTACAAATTCCGGGACAGGGGGCGGGGGGCCCCAGCATTTT. This sequence encodes CASSTNSGTGGGGPQHF. V and J are TRBV19 and TRBJ1-5, with 12 positions matching TRBD1. V lost 4 bases and J lost 9; bases outside the gene matches: 13. The V gene's germline CDR1 is LNHDA and CDR2 SQIVND (reference sequence). This CDR3 is 17 amino acids long.

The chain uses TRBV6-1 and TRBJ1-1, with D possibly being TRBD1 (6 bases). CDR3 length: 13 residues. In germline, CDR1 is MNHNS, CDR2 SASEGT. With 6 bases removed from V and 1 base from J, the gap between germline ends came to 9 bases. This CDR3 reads CASSQQGNTEAFF. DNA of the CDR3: TGTGCCAGCAGCCAACAGGGGAACACTGAAGCTTTCTTT.

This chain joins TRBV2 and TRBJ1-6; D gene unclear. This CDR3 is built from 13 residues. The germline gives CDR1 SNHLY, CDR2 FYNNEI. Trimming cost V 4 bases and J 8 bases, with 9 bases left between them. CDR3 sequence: CASSGEIHSPLHF. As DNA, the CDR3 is TGTGCCAGCAGTGGAGAAATCCATTCACCCCTCCACTTT.

The CDR3 sequence: CAISGIATGGDYGYTF. CDR3 in DNA: TGTGCCATCAGTGGCATTGCGACAGGGGGTGACTATGGCTACACCTTC. The chain employs TRBV10-3 and TRBJ1-2; 9 nucleotides match TRBD1. The CDR3 has 16 residues. Germline assignment: CDR1 ENHRY and CDR2 SYGVKD. V was pared by 4 bases and J by 3 bases, with 9 bases of the junction left unmatched.

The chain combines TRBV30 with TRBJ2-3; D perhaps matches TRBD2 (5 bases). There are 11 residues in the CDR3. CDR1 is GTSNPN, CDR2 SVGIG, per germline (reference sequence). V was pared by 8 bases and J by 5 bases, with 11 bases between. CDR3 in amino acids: CARARGDTQYF. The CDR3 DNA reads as TGTGCCCGGGCCCGGGGAGATACGCAGTATTTT.